This T cell receptor beta chain appears in the sequencing data of a study of blood T cells in healthy people across ages (dated by TCRdb to 2013 to 2016). Regarding the research as a whole: In model experiments, roughly one uniquely barcoded TCR beta cDNA molecule per two T cells was captured by template switching. To track age-related changes in TCR beta repertoire diversity, the study relied on deep sequencing normalized with unique cDNA molecular identifiers. The donors were divided into four age groups: young (average about 16 years), middle-aged (about 40), aged (approximately 59) and long-lived (approximately 74). To avoid experimental bias, donors of different ages were randomly spread across the sequencing lanes. The study analyzed two additional independent replicas of 1 million unique cDNA reads from the same blood draw for two donors, one aged 18 to 29 and one aged 80 or older. General study outcomes and caveats: Bulk unsorted PBMC profiling prevented conclusive comparison of naive and antigen-experienced compartments. Estimates of total diversity based on one million sequenced T cells were regarded as lower bounds and as underestimates. The CMV infection status of donors was not known, potentially confounding age-related changes in expanded clonotypes. As age increased, observed TCR beta diversity per million T cells dropped in a roughly linear way, and a significant reduction was already evident by age 40. Observed TCR beta diversity correlated strongly with the percentage of naive T cells measured by flow cytometry. Compared with the aged group, the long-lived group had more naive CD4+ T cells, fewer expanded clones and increased TCR diversity, suggesting age selection.

Only one count was recorded for this clonotype. It lacks a known antigen. The record has no base qualities; no much larger clone is one base away. The method behind the library was 5' RACE. A second about 7 to 12 cycle PCR used a sample-barcoded 5' primer and a J-beta primer mix. A unique molecular identifier was introduced onto each TCR beta cDNA molecule by a template-switch 5' adaptor carrying 12 random nucleotides. Each sample yielded at least 3 million CDR3-containing paired-end reads. All of the RNA was converted into first-strand cDNA using the Mint cDNA synthesis kit, with a TRBC-specific oligonucleotide serving as the primer. Following uracil-DNA glycosylase treatment, a first 18-cycle PCR with universal primers M1SS and BC2_uni_R was performed on all cDNA. Concerning the study's data processing: Each sample was normalized by randomly selecting 1 million high-quality reads, each carrying a distinct molecular identifier. Instead of being binned into consensus sequences, reads with shared molecular identifiers were discarded. CDR3 identification, clonotype clustering and error correction used MiTCR with a Q25 quality threshold and the strictest error-elimination algorithm. A nonparametric unseen species model with Euler transformation was used to estimate a lower bound on total TCR beta diversity. Clones were called with MiXCR by TCRdb after fastp trimmed the public reads at Q25, and only in-frame beta chains were retained. Every entry covers one CDR3 protein and lists the most common genes and DNA from its rows. Clone size and V and J calls follow TCRdb, not the original study. This sample is represented by 1,800,000 or so distinct CDR3 sequences; roughly two fifths of them were singletons. The ten largest clones add up to roughly 23% of the sample.

The donors were roughly 39 Caucasian individuals from Russia, aged roughly 6 to 100 years, who were systemically healthy. Approximately 10 milliliters of peripheral blood were collected from each donor into EDTA-treated Vacutainer tubes. Ficoll-Paque density-gradient centrifugation was used to isolate PBMCs, with at least 7 million per sample. Total RNA, at least 5 micrograms per sample, was extracted from PBMCs with Trizol reagent. Naive CD45RAhigh/CD27high T cell percentages were measured by flow cytometry on a PBMC aliquot from every donor. Including the terminal cysteine and phenylalanine, the CDR3 comprises 11 residues. Only CDR3 DNA is held: 33 bases, read in frame from base 1. The germline V gene gives CDR1 as KGHSH and CDR2 as LQKENI.

The sequenced material came from blood. The TCR originated in a human donor in good health. In this chain, TRBV18 is recombined with TRBJ2-1; there is no confident call for the D gene. Near its end, the DNA agrees better with TRBJ2-7, so the J call may be wrong. The DNA reads as follows: TGTGCCAGCTCACCAGTGGATGAGCAGTACTTC. This translates into CASSPVDEQYF.